Listed below are T cell receptor beta chains from one sample, sequenced in a study of blood T cells in healthy people across ages. TCRdb analysed the 5' RACE reads with MiXCR anew, one entry per CDR3 protein. The sample shows about 1.7 million distinct CDR3 sequences, 28% of them seen only once. Sequenced: blood. The receptor set was obtained from a woman younger than 45 in good health. Both conserved end residues are part of each CDR3. A D gene is named only where the DNA matches it firmly. Size is omitted from some rows. Given values are once, few, many or a class for expanded clones.

j_call v_call cdr3_length d_call clone_size cdr3_aa cdr3_nt
TRBJ2-1 TRBV7-2 14 TRBD2 few CASSLGGGASEQFF TGTGCCAGCAGCTTAGGCGGGGGGGCCTCTGAGCAGTTCTTC
TRBJ2-1 TRBV24-1 15 TRBD2 - CATSDPSGGAHEQFF TGTGCCACCAGTGACCCTAGCGGGGGGGCACATGAGCAGTTCTTC
TRBJ1-1 TRBV7-9 14 - few CASSRPRVNTEAFF TGTGCCAGCAGCAGACCTAGGGTGAACACTGAAGCTTTCTTT
TRBJ2-3 TRBV28 16 - - CASSSGYLKSTDTQYF TGTGCCAGCAGTTCAGGGTACTTGAAAAGCACCGATACGCAGTATTTT
TRBJ1-5 TRBV10-3 13 - many CAISEGSNQPQHF TGTGCCATCAGTGAGGGGAGCAATCAGCCCCAGCATTTT
TRBJ2-6 TRBV7-2 15 - - CASSLRVFGANVLTF TGTGCCAGCAGCTTAAGGGTATTTGGGGCCAACGTCCTGACTTTC
TRBJ2-5 TRBV12-3/TRBV12-4 15 - - CASSPAAHSYNEQYF TGTGCCAGCAGTCCAGCGGCTCATTCCTACAATGAACAGTACTTC
TRBJ2-2 TRBV7-7 16 TRBD1 once CASSLAAGGDTGERFF TGTGCCAGCAGCTTAGCGGCAGGGGGAGACACCGGGGAGCGGTTTTTT
TRBJ2-1 TRBV5-1 16 TRBD2 many CASSLNPGLVIYEQFF TGCGCCAGCAGCTTAAATCCGGGACTAGTTATCTATGAGCAGTTCTTC
TRBJ2-7 TRBV20-1 14 TRBD1 few CSASGDRVSYEQYF TGCAGTGCTAGTGGGGACAGGGTTTCCTACGAGCAGTACTTC
TRBJ2-6 TRBV20-1 15 - few CSASLDASGANVLTF TGCAGTGCTAGTCTCGACGCCTCTGGGGCCAACGTCCTGACTTTC
TRBJ2-5 TRBV12-3/TRBV12-4 14 - many CASRRGLVFETQYF TGTGCCAGCAGGCGCGGACTTGTTTTTGAGACCCAGTACTTC
TRBJ2-5 TRBV9 12 TRBD2 once CASSVLAGEQYF TGTGCCAGCAGCGTTCTAGCGGGAGAGCAGTACTTC
TRBJ2-1 TRBV11-2 14 - - CASNLDIEGNERFF TGTGCCAGCAACTTAGACATCGAGGGGAATGAGCGGTTCTTC
TRBJ1-2 TRBV9 13 - - CASSAQVNYGYTF TGTGCCAGCAGCGCCCAGGTTAACTATGGCTACACCTTC
TRBJ2-5 TRBV30 12 - few CAWSLEVETQYF TGTGCCTGGAGTCTCGAGGTGGAGACCCAGTACTTC
TRBJ2-7 TRBV29-1 14 TRBD1 many CSVVVQGDLYEQYF TGCAGCGTTGTTGTCCAGGGGGACCTCTACGAGCAGTACTTC
TRBJ2-6 TRBV10-3 14 - many CAIRSDSGANVLTF TGTGCCATCAGATCAGACTCTGGGGCCAACGTCCTGACTTTC
TRBJ2-1 TRBV5-1 12 - - CASSYDSSEQFF TGCGCCAGCAGTTATGACTCCAGTGAGCAGTTCTTC
TRBJ2-1 TRBV20-1 13 - - CSAVGALENEQFF TGCAGTGCTGTCGGGGCCTTGGAGAATGAGCAGTTCTTC
TRBJ2-6 TRBV5-1 16 TRBD2 - CASRTSGSSGANVLTF TGCGCCAGCAGGACTAGCGGGAGCTCTGGGGCCAACGTCCTGACTTTC
TRBJ2-3 TRBV11-2 12 TRBD2 - CACSGDTDTQYF TGTGCCTGCAGCGGGGACACAGATACGCAGTATTTT
TRBJ2-1 TRBV5-1 15 - many CASSPEVTVGYEQFF TGCGCCAGCAGCCCGGAAGTAACGGTAGGGTATGAGCAGTTCTTC
TRBJ1-5 TRBV4-1 16 - few CASSQRYENSNQPQHF TGCGCCAGCAGCCAAAGGTATGAAAATAGCAATCAGCCCCAGCATTTT
TRBJ2-5 TRBV4-1 14 - - CASSQQGSSLGQYF TGCGCCAGCAGCCAACAGGGATCCAGTCTCGGGCAGTACTTC
TRBJ2-5 TRBV20-1 14 TRBD2 - CSAPTSGREETQYF TGCAGTGCCCCGACTAGCGGTAGGGAGGAGACCCAGTACTTC
TRBJ2-5 TRBV6-2/TRBV6-3 15 - few CASSYLQTGGETQYF TGTGCCAGCAGTTACTTACAGACAGGAGGGGAGACCCAGTACTTC
TRBJ2-7 TRBV2 13 - - CASSDSGAYEQYF TGTGCCAGCAGTGATTCTGGGGCCTACGAGCAGTACTTC
TRBJ2-1 TRBV27 12 TRBD2 - CASSFSGREQFF TGTGCCAGCAGTTTCAGCGGGAGGGAGCAGTTCTTC
TRBJ2-7 TRBV20-1 15 - many CSARDPRRDTYEQYF TGCAGTGCTAGAGATCCTAGGAGGGATACCTACGAGCAGTACTTC
TRBJ2-2 TRBV9 14 TRBD2 - CATAVGLADGELFF TGTGCCACCGCTGTAGGACTAGCGGACGGGGAGCTGTTTTTT
TRBJ2-7 TRBV5-1 16 TRBD2 - CASSQTPGGTTYEQYF TGCGCCAGCAGCCAAACACCGGGGGGTACTACCTACGAGCAGTACTTC
TRBJ2-5 TRBV5-1 16 TRBD2 - CASSPWTSGGEETQYF TGCGCCAGCAGCCCATGGACTAGCGGGGGTGAAGAGACCCAGTACTTC
TRBJ2-7 TRBV12-3/TRBV12-4 19 TRBD1 - CASSFQLSAGTGSIYGQYF TGTGCCAGCAGTTTTCAACTCTCCGCCGGGACAGGGAGCATCTACGGGCAGTACTTC
TRBJ1-5 TRBV2 16 - - CASRGTIRGGNQPQHF TGTGCCAGCAGGGGAACTATCAGGGGAGGAAATCAGCCCCAGCATTTT
TRBJ2-3 TRBV4-1 16 TRBD2 - CASSQDVAGVVDTQYF TGCGCCAGCAGCCAAGATGTAGCGGGAGTGGTCGATACGCAGTATTTT